This TCR beta chain was captured in a study of B cell selection in AIRE deficiency (dated by TCRdb to between 2018 and 2020). Study-wide context: Researchers compared TCRbeta repertoires of sorted blood CD4+ conventional T cells and regulatory T cells in AIRE-deficient patients with those in healthy controls. The TCR-sequenced cohort comprised about five AIRE-deficient APECED patients and about five healthy control donors. Broader findings and caveats from the paper: TCRBV gene usage, CDR3 length and TCR diversity in Tconv and Treg cells from AIRE-deficient patients were found to be similar to those in cells from healthy donors. Shared Treg sequences had shorter CDR3s, reflecting a bias toward rearrangements with few non-templated nucleotide insertions. Among some 3,400 shared Treg TCRbeta sequences, approximately 30% were shared exclusively among healthy donors and 9.3% exclusively among patients, which suggests that Treg selection is less efficient in the absence of AIRE. About 30% of the Treg TCRbeta sequences shared among healthy donors were found in patient Tconv cells, which suggests that Treg-biased clones were diverted into the Tconv compartment. Only TCRbeta chains were sequenced, and 36.6% of the Treg sequences shared among healthy donors were also detected in healthy Tconv cells, possibly owing to differing TCRalpha chains.

Only one count was recorded for this clone. The antigen this receptor binds is unknown. No much larger clone exists at a distance of one base, and base qualities are not known. The germline V gene sets CDR1 to SGHRS and CDR2 to YFSETQ. There are 12 amino acids in the CDR3, from cysteine to phenylalanine inclusive. Solely the CDR3 DNA is kept, with 36 bases framed from the first base. V is shortened by 4 bases, J by 3 bases, and the region joining them spans 4 bases. CD4+CD127+ cells were sorted as the conventional CD4 T cell population. The healthy donors who provided the control samples were not related to the patients. Sorting of Tconv and Treg cells intended for TCRbeta sequencing was performed on a FACSAria flow cytometer. The sorted cells went into 5-ml round-bottom polystyrene tubes, and the dry cell pellets were then frozen at -80 degrees C until sequencing. The immunoSEQ platform was used to sequence the TCRbeta chains. Per the original workflow: When conventional T cell repertoires were pooled, patients gave some 100,000 distinct in-frame TCRbeta sequences, while healthy donors gave 130,000 to 150,000. Treg TCRbeta sequences shared by two or more individuals were defined as public, and these public Treg TCRbeta sequences were subsequently searched for in Tconv repertoires. Group differences were tested with Mann-Whitney U tests and Bonferroni-Dunn correction in GraphPad Prism 7.03. The source is immuneACCESS, and TCRdb retained only in-frame sequences with V and J called. Part of the clones is not carried over; for the studies checked, unresolved V genes explain less than half of this, and the remainder is unexplained. That table furnishes V, J and clone size, whereas the DNA furnished D and trimming. The sample yields some 24,000 clones; 96% were counted once. The ten largest clonotypes hold around 0.17% of the sample.

This clonotype was obtained from a human donor in good health. The V gene is TRBV5-1 and the J gene is TRBJ2-2; no D segment can be confidently identified. Sequenced sample: CD4+CD127+ conventional T cells sorted from PBMCs. This receptor carries the CDR3 CASSLDTGELFF. The nucleotides read TGCGCCAGCAGCCTGGACACCGGGGAGCTGTTTTTT.